Described below is a single T cell receptor (beta chain) sequence and its context. As yet, its antigen is unknown. These data come from a study of siplizumab effects on memory and regulatory T cells. Unstimulated TEMRA, naive, memory and effector memory subsets were sequenced in a few donor pairs. Regarding the study as a whole: Phenotypic classification as naive or memory proved unattainable for roughly 80-97% of proliferating CD4+ or CD8+ clones. Controls had 25% to 30% Treg-derived mappable alloreactive CD4+ clones on average, versus roughly 70% with siplizumab.

This CDR3 has 17 amino acids. The germline CDR1 and CDR2 sequences are SGHRS and YFSETQ. The ends were cut back, 0 bases at V and 3 bases at J, with 18 bases in the middle. The protocol was immunoSEQ multiplex PCR, while the TCRdb copy is restricted to in-frame clones and leaves out a portion. In the table there are about 50,000 clones, roughly 87% of which are singletons. The genes are TRBV5-1 and TRBJ1-2; tentative D call: TRBD1 (5 bases). The TCR originated in a human donor in good health. The sequencing sample was made of naive CD8+ T cells sorted from blood. CDR3 sequence (DNA): TGCGCCAGCAGCTTGGCCCCGACAGAATCCTCCTACTATGGCTACACCTTC. Protein sequence: CASSLAPTESSYYGYTF. The full variable domain, rest sourced from reference TRBV5-1 and TRBJ1-2, is KAGVTQTPRYLIKTRGQQVTLSCSPISGHRSVSWYQQTPGQGLQFLFEYFSETQRNKGNFPGRFSGRQFSNSRSEMNVSTLELGDSALYLCASSLAPTESSYYGYTFGSGTRLTVV.